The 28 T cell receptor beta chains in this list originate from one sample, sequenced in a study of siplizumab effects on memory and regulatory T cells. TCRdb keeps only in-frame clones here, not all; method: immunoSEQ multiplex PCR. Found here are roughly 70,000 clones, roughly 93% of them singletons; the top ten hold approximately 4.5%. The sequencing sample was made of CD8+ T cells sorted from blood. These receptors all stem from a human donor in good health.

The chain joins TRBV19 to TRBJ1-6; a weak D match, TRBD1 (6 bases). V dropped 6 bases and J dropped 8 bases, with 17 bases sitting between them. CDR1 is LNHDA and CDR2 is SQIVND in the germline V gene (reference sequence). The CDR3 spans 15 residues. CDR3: CASRGAGTYDSPLHF. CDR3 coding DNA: TGTGCCAGTAGAGGTGCGGGGACATATGATTCACCCCTCCACTTT.

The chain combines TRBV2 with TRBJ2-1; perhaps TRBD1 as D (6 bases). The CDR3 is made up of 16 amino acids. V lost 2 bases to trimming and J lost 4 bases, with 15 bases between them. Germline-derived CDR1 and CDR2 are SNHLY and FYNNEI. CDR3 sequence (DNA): TGTGCCAGCAGTGAATACATCGGGACAAATTACAATGAGCAGTTCTTC. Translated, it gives CASSEYIGTNYNEQFF.

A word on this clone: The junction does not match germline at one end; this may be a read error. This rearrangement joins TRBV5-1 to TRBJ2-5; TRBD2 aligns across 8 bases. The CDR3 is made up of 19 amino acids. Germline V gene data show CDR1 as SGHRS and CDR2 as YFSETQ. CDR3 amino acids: CASSLGRSLSGNTQESQYF. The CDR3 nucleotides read TGCGCCAGCAGCTTGGGACGGTCTCTTAGCGGGAATACCCAAGAGAGCCAGTACTTC.

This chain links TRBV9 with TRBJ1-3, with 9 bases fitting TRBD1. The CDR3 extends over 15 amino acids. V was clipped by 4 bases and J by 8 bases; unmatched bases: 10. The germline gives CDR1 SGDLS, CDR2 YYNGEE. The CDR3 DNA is TGTGCCAGCAGCCCCCGGACAGGGGAGGGACACACCATATATTTT. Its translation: CASSPRTGEGHTIYF.

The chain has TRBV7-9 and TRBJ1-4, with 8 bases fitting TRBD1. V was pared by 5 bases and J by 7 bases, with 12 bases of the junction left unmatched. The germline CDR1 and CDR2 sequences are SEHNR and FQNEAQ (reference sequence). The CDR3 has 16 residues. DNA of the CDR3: TGTGCCAGCAGCCCCCCCGCGGACAGGGCGGGTGAAAAACTGTTTTTT. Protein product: CASSPPADRAGEKLFF.

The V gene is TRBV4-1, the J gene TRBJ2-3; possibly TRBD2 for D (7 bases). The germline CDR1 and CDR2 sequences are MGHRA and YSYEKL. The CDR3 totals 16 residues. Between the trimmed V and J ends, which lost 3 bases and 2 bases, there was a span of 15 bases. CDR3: CASSHIRGGATDTQYF. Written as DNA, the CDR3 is TGCGCCAGCAGCCACATCAGGGGAGGGGCCACAGATACGCAGTATTTT.

The CDR3 coding sequence is TGTGCCAGCAGTTACGTGGGGGCTAGCCCCTATGGCTACACCTTC. This sequence encodes CASSYVGASPYGYTF. The chain is built from TRBV6-5 and TRBJ1-2; weak D call: TRBD1 (6 bases). The CDR3 length is 15 residues. The germline V gene has CDR1 MNHEY and CDR2 SVGAGI. Deletions cut 2 bases from V and 4 bases from J, with 14 bases between.

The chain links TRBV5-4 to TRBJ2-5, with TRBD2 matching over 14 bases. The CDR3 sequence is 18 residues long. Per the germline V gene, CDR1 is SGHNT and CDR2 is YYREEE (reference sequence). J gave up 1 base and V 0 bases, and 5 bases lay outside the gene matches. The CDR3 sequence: CASSLARGTSGGQETQYF. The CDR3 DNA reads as TGTGCCAGCAGCTTGGCCCGAGGGACTAGCGGGGGCCAAGAGACCCAGTACTTC.

The CDR3 region has the DNA TGTGCCAGCAGGTCCGGGCCCGCCCCCTATGGCTACACCTTC. This translates into CASRSGPAPYGYTF. The chain uses TRBV6-5 and TRBJ1-2; D remains ambiguous. The germline V gene has CDR1 MNHEY and CDR2 SVGAGI. This CDR3 is built from 14 residues. Trimming took off 6 bases at V and 4 bases at J, with 15 bases between the two ends.

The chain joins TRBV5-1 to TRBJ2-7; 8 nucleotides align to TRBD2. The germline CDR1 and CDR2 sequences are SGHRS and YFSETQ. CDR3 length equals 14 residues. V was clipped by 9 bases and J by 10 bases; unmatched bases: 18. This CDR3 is CATAETGTRTEQYF. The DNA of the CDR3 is TGCGCCACCGCGGAGACCGGGACTAGGACTGAACAGTACTTC.

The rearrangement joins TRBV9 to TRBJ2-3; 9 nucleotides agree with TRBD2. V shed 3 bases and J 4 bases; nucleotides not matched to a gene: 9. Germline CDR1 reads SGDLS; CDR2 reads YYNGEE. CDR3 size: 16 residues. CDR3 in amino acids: CASSGLGGGAADTQYF. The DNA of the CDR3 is TGTGCCAGCAGCGGCTTAGGCGGGGGGGCCGCAGATACGCAGTATTTT.

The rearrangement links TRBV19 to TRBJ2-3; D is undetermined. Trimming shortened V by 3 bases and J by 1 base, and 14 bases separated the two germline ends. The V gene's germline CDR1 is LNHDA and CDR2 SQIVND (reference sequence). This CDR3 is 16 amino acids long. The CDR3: CASSIHHNVGTDTQYF. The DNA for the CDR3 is TGTGCCAGTAGTATTCATCATAACGTGGGCACAGATACGCAGTATTTT.

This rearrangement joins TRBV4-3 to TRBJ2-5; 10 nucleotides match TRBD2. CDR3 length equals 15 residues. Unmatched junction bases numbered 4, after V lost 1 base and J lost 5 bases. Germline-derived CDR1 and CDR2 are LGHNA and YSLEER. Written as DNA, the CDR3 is TGCGCCAGCAGCCAAGCTAGCGGGGGATTGGAGACCCAGTACTTC. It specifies CASSQASGGLETQYF.

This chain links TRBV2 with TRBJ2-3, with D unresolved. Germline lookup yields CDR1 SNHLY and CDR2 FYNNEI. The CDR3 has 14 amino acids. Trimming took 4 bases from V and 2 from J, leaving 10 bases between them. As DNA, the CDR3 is TGTGCCAGCAGTGTGGCAGGCATCACAGATACGCAGTATTTT. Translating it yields CASSVAGITDTQYF. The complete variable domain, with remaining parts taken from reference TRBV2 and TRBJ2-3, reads EPEVTQTPSHQVTQMGQEVILRCVPISNHLYFYWYRQILGQKVEFLVSFYNNEISEKSEIFDDQFSVERPDGSNFTLKIRSTKLEDSAMYFCASSVAGITDTQYFGPGTRLTVL.

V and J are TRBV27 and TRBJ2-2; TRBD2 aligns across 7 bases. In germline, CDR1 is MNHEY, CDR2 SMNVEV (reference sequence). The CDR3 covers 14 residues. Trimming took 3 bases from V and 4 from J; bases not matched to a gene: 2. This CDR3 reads CASSFWGGTGELFF. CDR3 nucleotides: TGTGCCAGCAGTTTTTGGGGGGGCACCGGGGAGCTGTTTTTT.

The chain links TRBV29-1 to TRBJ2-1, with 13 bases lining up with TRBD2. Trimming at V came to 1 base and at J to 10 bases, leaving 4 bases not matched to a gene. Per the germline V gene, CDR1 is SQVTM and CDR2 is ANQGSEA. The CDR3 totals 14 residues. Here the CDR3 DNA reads TGCAGCGTTGAAGGGGGGACTAGCGGGGAAGAGCAGTTCTTC. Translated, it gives CSVEGGTSGEEQFF.

The CDR3 here is CASSRTSGGGETQYF. The DNA for the CDR3 is TGTGCCAGCAGCCGGACTAGCGGGGGCGGGGAGACCCAGTACTTC. This chain joins TRBV5-4 and TRBJ2-5; 13 bases are shared with TRBD2. CDR1 SGHNT and CDR2 YYREEE come from the germline V gene (reference sequence). The CDR3 length is 15 residues. J was trimmed by 5 bases and V by 4 bases; bases with no gene match: 5.

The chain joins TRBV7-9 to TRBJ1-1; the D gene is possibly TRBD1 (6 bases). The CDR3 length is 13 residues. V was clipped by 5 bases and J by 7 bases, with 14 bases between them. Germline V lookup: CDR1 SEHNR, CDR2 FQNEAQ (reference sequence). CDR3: CASSPIGQLEAFF. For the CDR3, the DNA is TGTGCCAGCAGCCCTATAGGACAGCTTGAAGCTTTCTTT.

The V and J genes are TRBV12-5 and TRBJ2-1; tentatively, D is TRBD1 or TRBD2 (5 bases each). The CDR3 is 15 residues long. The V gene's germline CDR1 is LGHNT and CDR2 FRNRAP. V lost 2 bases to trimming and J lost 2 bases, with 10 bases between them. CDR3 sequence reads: CASGLISGPYNEQFF. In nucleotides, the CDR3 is TGTGCTAGTGGTTTGATCTCGGGGCCCTACAATGAGCAGTTCTTC.

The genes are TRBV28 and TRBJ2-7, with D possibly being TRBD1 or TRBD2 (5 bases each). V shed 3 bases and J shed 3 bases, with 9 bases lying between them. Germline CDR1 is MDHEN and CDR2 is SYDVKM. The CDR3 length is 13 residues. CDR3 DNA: TGTGCCAGCAGTTTTGGGGGTGTCTACGAGCAGTACTTC. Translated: CASSFGGVYEQYF.

In DNA, the CDR3 is TGTGCCAGCAGTCTCTTACAGACGGTGAACACTGAAGCTTTCTTT. Translation: CASSLLQTVNTEAFF. J is TRBJ1-1 and V is TRBV27; D is uncertain. Between the trimmed V and J ends, which lost 5 bases and 0 bases, there was a span of 13 bases. The CDR3 extends over 15 amino acids. CDR1 and CDR2 from the germline V gene are MNHEY and SMNVEV (reference sequence).

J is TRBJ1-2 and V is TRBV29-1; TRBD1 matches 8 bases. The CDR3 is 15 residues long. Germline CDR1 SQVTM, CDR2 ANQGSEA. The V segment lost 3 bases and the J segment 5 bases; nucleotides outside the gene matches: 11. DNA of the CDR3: TGCAGCGTTGAGCCCCACGACAGGGGAATTTATGGCTACACCTTC. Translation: CSVEPHDRGIYGYTF.

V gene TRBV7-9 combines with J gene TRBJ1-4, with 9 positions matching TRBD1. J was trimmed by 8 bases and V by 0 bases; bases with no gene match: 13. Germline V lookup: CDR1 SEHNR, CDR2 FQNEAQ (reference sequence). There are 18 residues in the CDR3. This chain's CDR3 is CASSLAGGRDRVWEKLFF. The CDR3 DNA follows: TGTGCCAGCAGCTTAGCCGGAGGTCGGGACAGGGTTTGGGAAAAACTGTTTTTT.

CDR3 region: CATSRDRTAQETQYF. The CDR3 DNA reads TGTGCCACCAGCAGAGATCGCACAGCCCAAGAGACCCAGTACTTC. V usage is TRBV15 and J usage is TRBJ2-5, with D unresolved. Germline V gives CDR1 LNHNV, CDR2 YYDKDF (reference sequence). The CDR3 has 15 residues. V was pared by 0 bases and J by 1 base, with 9 bases between.

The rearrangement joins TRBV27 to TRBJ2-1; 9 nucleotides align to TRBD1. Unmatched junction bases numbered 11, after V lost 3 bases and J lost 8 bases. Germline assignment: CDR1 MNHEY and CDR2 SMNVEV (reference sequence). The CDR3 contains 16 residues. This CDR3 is CASSLIAGTGSDEQFF. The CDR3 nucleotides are TGTGCCAGCAGTTTGATTGCCGGGACAGGGAGCGATGAGCAGTTCTTC.

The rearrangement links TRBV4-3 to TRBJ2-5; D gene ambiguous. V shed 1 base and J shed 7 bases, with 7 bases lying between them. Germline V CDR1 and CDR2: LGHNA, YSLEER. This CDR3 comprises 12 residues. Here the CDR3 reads CASSQAGGTQYF. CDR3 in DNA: TGCGCCAGCAGCCAAGCGGGTGGGACCCAGTACTTC.

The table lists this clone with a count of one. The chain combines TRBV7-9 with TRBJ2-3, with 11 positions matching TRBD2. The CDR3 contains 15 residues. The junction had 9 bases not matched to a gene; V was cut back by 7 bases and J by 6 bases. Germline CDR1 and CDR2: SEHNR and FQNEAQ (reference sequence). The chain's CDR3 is CASNFLAGGPDTQYF. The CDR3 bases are TGTGCCAGCAACTTTCTAGCGGGGGGACCGGATACGCAGTATTTT.

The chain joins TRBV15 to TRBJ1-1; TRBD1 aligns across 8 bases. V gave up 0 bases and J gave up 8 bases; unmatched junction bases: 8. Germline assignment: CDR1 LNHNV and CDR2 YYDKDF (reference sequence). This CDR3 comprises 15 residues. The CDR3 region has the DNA TGTGCCACCAGCAGAGATCTAGGGACAGGCCAGGAAGCTTTCTTT. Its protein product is CATSRDLGTGQEAFF.